This TCR beta chain stems from a study of control samples from healthy donors and cancer patients. Germline V CDR1 and CDR2: SGHTA, FQGTGA. V shed 5 bases, J shed 6 bases, and the junction held 12 bases outside the gene matches. The CDR3 has 15 amino acids. Method: immunoSEQ multiplex PCR; TCRdb's copy keeps in-frame clones and lacks some. The table includes over 90,000 clones, approximately 90% detected once. Material: PBMCs. The V and J genes are TRBV7-3 and TRBJ2-7; the match to TRBD2 covers 8 bases. This clonotype originated in a man between 60 and 70 years old with lung cancer. The CDR3 nucleotides are TGTGCCAGCAGCCCCCGGGGGGGGTTCGAGATCGAGCAGTACGTC. Its translation is CASSPRGGFEIEQYV.